This TCR beta chain was obtained from a study of blood T cell repertoires in COVID-19. Study as a whole: The United States, Italy and Spain provided the acute and convalescent COVID-19 samples.

V lost 6 bases and J lost 2; bases outside the gene matches: 6. The germline CDR1 and CDR2 sequences are SQVTM and ANQGSEA. The CDR3 is made up of 13 amino acids. Original processing methods: Estimation of nucleated cell counts relied on the amplification of reference gene primers. TCRdb keeps only in-frame clones here, not all; method: immunoSEQ multiplex PCR. That table gives V, J and clone size, and the DNA gave D and trimming. The data hold approximately 470,000 clones, with approximately 85% observed a single time. This receptor was obtained from a human donor in a cohort sampled during active COVID-19. The sequenced sample consisted of peripheral blood. The chain couples TRBV29-1 to TRBJ1-2; TRBD1 aligns across 7 bases. Here the CDR3 reads CSVRGTVNYGYTF. In nucleotides, the CDR3 is TGCAGCGTCCGGGGGACAGTAAACTATGGCTACACCTTC.